The 6 T cell receptor beta chains in this list originate from one sample, sequenced in a study of early stage breast cancer tumors. Produced via immunoSEQ multiplex PCR; TCRdb's table is partial and in-frame only. The sample lists 20,000 to 25,000 clones, approximately 67% occurring once. The sample consisted of breast tumor tissue. The receptors stem from a person in their sixties or seventies with breast cancer.

The chain has TRBV11-2 and TRBJ1-2, with 7 positions matching TRBD1. The CDR3 has 15 amino acids. The germline V gene encodes CDR1 SGHAT and CDR2 FQNNGV. The J segment lost 2 bases and the V segment lost 0 bases, leaving 3 bases of the junction unmatched. CDR3 coding DNA: TGTGCCAGCAGCTTAGAACCGGGACAGAACTATGGCTACACCTTC. Translated: CASSLEPGQNYGYTF. The whole variable domain, remainder taken from reference TRBV11-2 and TRBJ1-2, is EAGVAQSPRYKIIEKRQSVAFWCNPISGHATLYWYQQILGQGPKLLIQFQNNGVVDDSQLPKDRFSAERLKGVDSTLKIQPAKLEDSAVYLCASSLEPGQNYGYTFGSGTRLTVV.

This clone has just one count. The V and J genes are TRBV6-5 and TRBJ2-7; the D gene is possibly TRBD2 (6 bases). This CDR3 has 14 residues. Germline V gives CDR1 MNHEY, CDR2 SVGAGI. Deletions cut 4 bases from V and 5 bases from J, with 15 bases between. CDR3 in amino acids: CASSSGGELHEQYF. Here the CDR3 DNA reads TGTGCCAGCAGTTCGGGCGGGGAACTCCACGAGCAGTACTTC.

The V and J genes are TRBV18 and TRBJ2-7; D might be TRBD1 (5 bases). Deletions cut 5 bases from V and 5 bases from J, with 7 bases between. Germline V gives CDR1 KGHSH, CDR2 LQKENI. This CDR3 has 11 residues. In DNA, the CDR3 is TGTGCCAGCTCAGCAGGGAACGAGCAGTACTTC. Translated: CASSAGNEQYF.

V is TRBV7-9 and J is TRBJ2-1; 7 bases fit TRBD1. The CDR3 is 11 amino acids. With 6 bases clipped from V and 9 bases from J, the junction kept 2 bases outside the gene matches. Germline loops: CDR1 SEHNR, CDR2 FQNEAQ (reference sequence). The CDR3 is CASSAGGEQFF. The CDR3 DNA is TGTGCCAGCAGTGCAGGGGGTGAGCAGTTCTTC.

V is TRBV27 and J is TRBJ1-5, with a possible D match to TRBD1 (5 bases). Between the trimmed V and J ends, which lost 5 bases and 7 bases, there was a span of 18 bases. Germline V gene sequence: CDR1 MNHEY, CDR2 SMNVEV (reference sequence). The CDR3 totals 15 residues. For the CDR3, the DNA is TGTGCCAGCAGTGACCTCGGGGGGACGGGCCAGCCCCAGCATTTT. Amino acids: CASSDLGGTGQPQHF.

The V call is TRBV7-2, the J call TRBJ2-6; the match to TRBD1 covers 7 bases. V gave up 2 bases and J gave up 2 bases; unmatched junction bases: 9. The CDR3 is 18 amino acids. Germline CDR1 reads SGHTA; CDR2 reads FQGNSA. The CDR3 DNA reads TGTGCCAGCAGCTTACCCCCGGGACAGCTTACTGGGGCCAACGTCCTGACTTTC. This sequence encodes CASSLPPGQLTGANVLTF.